The 24 T cell receptor beta chains below were found in one sample sequenced in a study of blood T cell repertoires in COVID-19. Sequenced by immunoSEQ multiplex PCR; TCRdb stores in-frame clones only, minus some. The sample contains about 78,000 clones, approximately 91% of which appear only once. The sample comprised peripheral blood. The receptors were sampled from a man aged 70 or older with active or convalescent COVID-19.

The chain links TRBV2 to TRBJ1-5; tentative D call: TRBD1 (6 bases). The CDR3 spans 15 residues. From germline, CDR1 is SNHLY and CDR2 FYNNEI. Trimming took 1 base from V and 7 from J, leaving 14 bases between them. In nucleotides, the CDR3 is TGTGCCAGCAGTGAAGAGTTTGGGGGCTGGCAGCCCCAGCATTTT. This encodes CASSEEFGGWQPQHF.

Remarks on this clone: At one end, the junction sequence differs from germline, possibly due to a read error. CDR3 nucleotides: TGTGCCAGCAGTGAAGGGTCTCACTCCGACGAGCAGTACTTC. Translated, it gives CASSEGSHSDEQYF. This chain uses TRBV2 with TRBJ2-7; D not resolved. The length of the CDR3 is 14 residues. CDR1 and CDR2 from the germline V gene are SNHLY and FYNNEI.

V usage is TRBV19 and J usage is TRBJ1-2; TRBD1 aligns across 8 bases. After removal of 5 bases from V and 2 bases from J, the junction contained 7 bases not matched to a gene. CDR3 length: 15 residues. The germline V gene encodes CDR1 LNHDA and CDR2 SQIVND (reference sequence). Here the CDR3 DNA reads TGTGCCAGTAGTCCAGGGACAGGAAGAAACTATGGCTACACCTTC. This codes for CASSPGTGRNYGYTF.

The gene calls are TRBV15 and TRBJ2-1, with D perhaps matching TRBD1 (5 bases). The germline V gene has CDR1 LNHNV and CDR2 YYDKDF (reference sequence). This CDR3 is built from 15 residues. The V end lost 3 bases, the J end lost 3 bases, and 12 bases lay between the germline ends. The CDR3 DNA sequence: TGTGCCACCAGCAGGGACACTCGAAGCTACAATGAGCAGTTCTTC. Its translation is CATSRDTRSYNEQFF.

Here the CDR3 reads CASRGQGEFYGYTF. The CDR3, as DNA: TGTGCCAGCAGGGGACAGGGGGAATTCTATGGCTACACCTTC. This sequence joins TRBV6-5 and TRBJ1-2, with 11 bases aligning to TRBD1. The CDR3 sequence is 14 residues long. J was trimmed by 4 bases and V by 6 bases; bases with no gene match: 4. Germline lookup yields CDR1 MNHEY and CDR2 SVGAGI.

The V gene is TRBV30, the J gene TRBJ2-3; possibly TRBD1 for D (6 bases). Trimming stripped 3 bases from V and 1 base from J, with 14 bases between. Per the germline V gene, CDR1 is GTSNPN and CDR2 is SVGIG (reference sequence). CDR3 length: 15 residues. CDR3 in amino acids: CAWSQQGGGTDTQYF. DNA of the CDR3: TGTGCCTGGAGCCAACAGGGTGGCGGCACAGATACGCAGTATTTT.

The chain has TRBV7-2 and TRBJ2-5; D not certain. V was cut by 0 bases and J by 11 bases, with 7 bases left in between. CDR1 and CDR2 from the germline V gene are SGHTA and FQGNSA. The CDR3 loop spans 11 amino acids. CDR3 region: CASSLALVQYF. The CDR3 nucleotides read TGTGCCAGCAGCTTAGCGCTAGTTCAGTACTTC.

This chain joins TRBV5-1 and TRBJ2-1; 7 bases are a match to TRBD1. CDR3 size: 15 residues. J gave up 8 bases and V 3 bases, and 11 bases lay outside the gene matches. In germline, CDR1 is SGHRS, CDR2 YFSETQ. Here the CDR3 DNA reads TGCGCCAGCAGCTGGAGACAGGGCTTTGGCGATGAGCAGTTCTTC. Its translation is CASSWRQGFGDEQFF.

V usage is TRBV29-1 and J usage is TRBJ2-3, with 9 bases aligning to TRBD2. V shed 5 bases, J shed 2 bases, and the junction held 5 bases outside the gene matches. CDR1 is SQVTM and CDR2 is ANQGSEA in the germline V gene. The CDR3 length is 14 residues. Written as DNA, the CDR3 is TGCAGCGTTCCCTCTAGCGGGGTCACAGATACGCAGTATTTT. Its protein is CSVPSSGVTDTQYF.

The count of this clone is one. The genes are TRBV6-1 and TRBJ2-1, with 9 bases that match TRBD2. The germline CDR1 and CDR2 sequences are MNHNS and SASEGT. This CDR3 is built from 14 residues. V trimming: 2 bases; J trimming: 10 bases; junction bases outside the gene matches: 6. As DNA, the CDR3 is TGTGCCAGCAGTGAACTAGCGGGAAGGGACGAGCAGTTCTTC. Its translation: CASSELAGRDEQFF.

The rearrangement uses TRBV14 and TRBJ1-2; 7 positions agree with TRBD1. Trimming cost V 6 bases and J 2 bases; bases outside gene matches: 9. The V gene's germline CDR1 is SGHDN and CDR2 FVKESK. The CDR3 is made up of 15 amino acids. The CDR3 DNA is TGTGCCAGCAGGCGTATGGGACAGCTAAACTATGGCTACACCTTC. Amino acid sequence: CASRRMGQLNYGYTF.

The gene calls are TRBV5-4 and TRBJ2-7; 7 nucleotides align to TRBD1. This CDR3 has 14 amino acids. Germline V gene sequence: CDR1 SGHNT, CDR2 YYREEE (reference sequence). The V gene end was trimmed by 3 bases and the J gene end by 3 bases; junction bases not matched to a gene: 6. The CDR3 nucleotides read TGTGCCAGCAGCTGGGGGACAGAGTTCTACGAGCAGTACTTC. Protein sequence: CASSWGTEFYEQYF.

This clone was detected only a few times. The V and J genes are TRBV19 and TRBJ2-3; 10 bases match TRBD1. The CDR3 consists of 13 residues. The V gene's germline CDR1 is LNHDA and CDR2 SQIVND (reference sequence). V lost 5 bases, J lost 7 bases, and 3 bases stayed unmatched. CDR3 residues: CASSRDRGHTQYF. Here the CDR3 DNA reads TGTGCCAGTAGTCGAGACAGGGGGCATACGCAGTATTTT.

The rearrangement joins TRBV29-1 to TRBJ2-7, with D perhaps TRBD2 (6 bases). The CDR3 is made up of 12 amino acids. In germline, CDR1 is SQVTM, CDR2 ANQGSEA. Between the trimmed V and J ends, which lost 6 bases and 2 bases, there was a span of 11 bases. The CDR3 loop reads CSVRGSAYEQYF. CDR3 sequence (DNA): TGCAGCGTGCGGGGCTCTGCCTACGAGCAGTACTTC.

This chain links TRBV11-3 with TRBJ2-2, with D maybe TRBD2 (6 bases). The CDR3 has 15 amino acids. Trimming stripped 1 base from V and 4 bases from J, with 10 bases between. The germline V gene has CDR1 SGHNT and CDR2 YENEEA. CDR3 in DNA: TGTGCCAGCAGCTTAGGGGGAGCGGGCACCGGGGAGCTGTTTTTT. Its protein product is CASSLGGAGTGELFF.

This chain links TRBV5-1 with TRBJ2-5; 7 nucleotides line up with TRBD2. CDR3 size: 13 residues. Germline V gene lookup returns CDR1 SGHRS and CDR2 YFSETQ. V was clipped by 2 bases and J by 5 bases; unmatched bases: 3. CDR3 nucleotide sequence: TGCGCCAGCAGCTTAATAGCGGGTGAGACCCAGTACTTC. Translated: CASSLIAGETQYF.

This clone was found once. The gene calls are TRBV7-2 and TRBJ2-1, with TRBD2 identical over 7 bases. J lost 1 base, V lost 4 bases, and 4 bases had no gene match. Germline CDR1 is SGHTA and CDR2 is FQGNSA. The CDR3 has 15 residues. The DNA for the CDR3 is TGTGCCAGCAGCTACCTAGCGGATTCCTACAATGAGCAGTTCTTC. It encodes CASSYLADSYNEQFF. Using reference TRBV7-2 and TRBJ2-1 for the parts outside the CDR3, the full variable domain is GAGVSQSPSNKVTEKGKDVELRCDPISGHTALYWYRQSLGQGLEFLIYFQGNSAPDKSGLPSDRFSAERTGGSVSTLTIQRTQQEDSAVYLCASSYLADSYNEQFFGPGTRLTVL.

As for this clone: The same CDR3 is also encoded by other DNA sequences in this sample. V usage is TRBV20-1 and J usage is TRBJ1-1; 7 bases are shared with TRBD1. CDR3 length equals 11 residues. V shed 6 bases, J shed 5 bases, and the junction held 3 bases outside the gene matches. The V gene's germline CDR1 is DFQATT and CDR2 SNEGSKA (reference sequence). The CDR3 sequence is CSARQGTEAFF. CDR3 DNA: TGCAGTGCGAGACAGGGAACTGAAGCTTTCTTT.

The J gene is TRBJ2-2, the V gene TRBV9; possibly TRBD2 for D (6 bases). Trimming left V 4 bases short and J 5 bases short, with 9 bases between. Germline values: CDR1 SGDLS, CDR2 YYNGEE. The CDR3 contains 13 residues. The CDR3 nucleotides read TGTGCCAGCAGCCCCGGGACTACCGGGGAGCTGTTTTTT. Translation: CASSPGTTGELFF.

The genes are TRBV7-2 and TRBJ2-7, with D perhaps TRBD1 (6 bases). The V end lost 1 base, the J end lost 3 bases, and 10 bases lay between the germline ends. The germline V gene encodes CDR1 SGHTA and CDR2 FQGNSA. The CDR3 sequence is 14 residues long. This chain's CDR3 is CASSLDGTRYEQYF. CDR3 sequence (DNA): TGTGCCAGCAGCTTAGATGGGACACGCTACGAGCAGTACTTC.

This clone is a singleton in its sample. The chain combines TRBV15 with TRBJ1-2; the D gene is possibly TRBD1 (5 bases). CDR3 length: 13 residues. The germline gives CDR1 LNHNV, CDR2 YYDKDF (reference sequence). V lost 0 bases, J lost 8 bases, and 10 bases lay in between. CDR3 nucleotides: TGTGCCACCAGCAGAGACAGGGTAGGGGGCTACACCTTC. Protein product: CATSRDRVGGYTF.

The V gene is TRBV11-2, the J gene TRBJ2-1, with TRBD2 matching 8 bases. Losses at the gene ends were 1 base for V and 3 bases for J; bases not matched to a gene: 5. Germline lookup yields CDR1 SGHAT and CDR2 FQNNGV. The CDR3 is made up of 16 amino acids. CDR3 in DNA: TGTGCCAGCAGCTTAGTAGCGGGATCGGTCTACAATGAGCAGTTCTTC. It encodes CASSLVAGSVYNEQFF.

This chain uses TRBV6-4 with TRBJ2-2; 10 bases fit TRBD2. Germline V lookup: CDR1 MRHNA, CDR2 SNTAGT. The CDR3 extends over 16 amino acids. The trim removed 5 bases at V and 5 bases at J, leaving 8 bases unmatched. Here the CDR3 reads CASSPLAGVGTGELFF. The CDR3 DNA reads TGTGCCAGCAGTCCTCTAGCGGGAGTGGGGACCGGGGAGCTGTTTTTT.

This clone was counted between two and nine times. V and J are TRBV6-6 and TRBJ2-5; D may be TRBD1 (6 bases). Trimming removed 7 bases from V and 2 bases from J, with 17 bases in between. The CDR3 is 15 amino acids. Germline V gives CDR1 MNHNY, CDR2 SVGAGI (reference sequence). DNA of the CDR3: TGTGCCAGCACCAAGAGGCAGGGGATTCAAGAGACCCAGTACTTC. The encoded protein is CASTKRQGIQETQYF.